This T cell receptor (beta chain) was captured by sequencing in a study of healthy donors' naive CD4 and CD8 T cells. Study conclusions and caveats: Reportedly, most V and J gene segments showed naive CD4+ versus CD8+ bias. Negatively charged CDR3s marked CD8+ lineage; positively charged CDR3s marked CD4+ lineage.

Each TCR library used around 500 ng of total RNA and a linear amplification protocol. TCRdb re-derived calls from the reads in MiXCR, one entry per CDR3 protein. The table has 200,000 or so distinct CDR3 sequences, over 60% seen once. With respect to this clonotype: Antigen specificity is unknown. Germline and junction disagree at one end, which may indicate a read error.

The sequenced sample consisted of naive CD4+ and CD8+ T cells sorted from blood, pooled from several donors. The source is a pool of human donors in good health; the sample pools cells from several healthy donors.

Here the CDR3 reads CSVERPNNEQFF. The CDR3 nucleotides read TGCAGTGTTGAGCGCCCGAACAATGAGCAGTTCTTC. The V and J genes are TRBV29-1 and TRBJ2-1, with D hard to call. The CDR3 runs to 12 residues. From germline, CDR1 is SQVTM and CDR2 ANQGSEA.